This entry features one T cell receptor beta chain sequence. Its target is unknown. This sample includes further DNA sequences coding for the same CDR3. Germline V gene lookup returns CDR1 SGHRS and CDR2 YFSETQ. The ends lost 0 bases at V and 8 bases at J; junction bases unmatched: 5. This CDR3 has 14 amino acids. These data originate in a study of shared clonotypes between healthy human individuals. Broader study findings: Larger richness was generally estimated for naive than memory subsets. Generation probability values for non-shared clonotypes were lower than those for clonotypes shared by all four donors.

CD4+ cells yielded CD45RA+ naive and CD45RA-negative memory subsets. The method was immunoSEQ multiplex PCR; TCRdb's version includes in-frame clones alone and lacks a portion of them. Here the sample spans 1,400,000 or so clones, 98% to 99% being singletons. This chain joins TRBV5-1 and TRBJ2-1; 7 positions agree with TRBD1. This sequence was found in a man aged 30 to 45 in good health. The sample taken for sequencing was naive CD4+ T cells sorted from blood. Subset here: CD45RA+ positively selected. The CDR3 loop reads CASSLGQGGDEQFF. CDR3 DNA: TGCGCCAGCAGCTTGGGACAGGGCGGCGATGAGCAGTTCTTC.